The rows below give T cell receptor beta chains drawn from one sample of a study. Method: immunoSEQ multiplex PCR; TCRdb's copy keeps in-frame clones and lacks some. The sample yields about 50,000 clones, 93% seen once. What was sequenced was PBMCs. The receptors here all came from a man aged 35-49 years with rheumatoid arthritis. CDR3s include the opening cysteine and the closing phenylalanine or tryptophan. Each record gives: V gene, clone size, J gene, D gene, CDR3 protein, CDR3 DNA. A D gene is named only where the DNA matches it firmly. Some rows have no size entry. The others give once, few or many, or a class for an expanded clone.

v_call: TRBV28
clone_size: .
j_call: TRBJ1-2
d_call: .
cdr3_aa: CASSFGRTNYGYTF
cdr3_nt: TGTGCCAGCAGTTTCGGGCGGACTAACTATGGCTACACCTTC

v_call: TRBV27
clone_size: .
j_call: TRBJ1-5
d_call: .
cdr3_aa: CASSEGSNQPQHF
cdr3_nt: TGTGCCAGCAGCGAGGGTAGCAATCAGCCCCAGCATTTT

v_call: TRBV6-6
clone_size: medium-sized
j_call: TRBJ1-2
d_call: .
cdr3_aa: CASSYSGGGVSYGYTF
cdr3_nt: TGTGCCAGCAGTTACTCCGGTGGAGGGGTTTCCTATGGCTACACCTTC

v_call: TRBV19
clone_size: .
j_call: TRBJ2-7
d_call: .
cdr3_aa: CASSSRGGYEQYF
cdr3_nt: TGTGCCAGTAGTTCCCGGGGCGGCTACGAGCAGTACTTC

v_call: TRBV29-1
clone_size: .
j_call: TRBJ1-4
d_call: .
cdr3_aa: CSGRGPNEKLFF
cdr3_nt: TGCAGCGGCAGGGGCCCTAATGAAAAACTGTTTTTT

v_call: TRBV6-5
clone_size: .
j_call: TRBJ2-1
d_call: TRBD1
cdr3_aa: CASSYQGQGGNEQFF
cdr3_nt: TGTGCCAGCAGTTACCAGGGACAGGGTGGCAATGAGCAGTTCTTC

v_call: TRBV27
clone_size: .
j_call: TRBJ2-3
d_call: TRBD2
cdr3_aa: CASSSRLASSTDTQYF
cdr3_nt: TGTGCCAGCAGTTCCCGACTAGCGTCTAGCACAGATACGCAGTATTTT

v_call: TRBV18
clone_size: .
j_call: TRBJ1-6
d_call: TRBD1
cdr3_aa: CASSPLIPGQGSPLHF
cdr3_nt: TGTGCCAGCTCACCACTCATTCCGGGACAGGGGTCACCCCTCCACTTT

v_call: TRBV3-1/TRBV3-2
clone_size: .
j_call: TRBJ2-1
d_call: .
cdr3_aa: CASSPDFAEQFF
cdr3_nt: TGTGCCAGCAGTCCCGACTTTGCTGAGCAGTTCTTC

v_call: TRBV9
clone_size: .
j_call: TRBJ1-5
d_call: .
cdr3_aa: CASSVGGSTQPQHF
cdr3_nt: TGTGCCAGCAGCGTTGGGGGGTCCACCCAGCCCCAGCATTTT

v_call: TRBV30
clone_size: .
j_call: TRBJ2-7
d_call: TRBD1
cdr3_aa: CACWTGLLYEQYF
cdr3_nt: TGTGCCTGTTGGACAGGGCTTCTCTACGAGCAGTACTTC

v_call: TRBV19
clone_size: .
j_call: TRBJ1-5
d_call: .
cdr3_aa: CASSTQGSDSNQPQHF
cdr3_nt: TGTGCCAGTAGTACCCAGGGATCGGATAGCAATCAGCCCCAGCATTTT

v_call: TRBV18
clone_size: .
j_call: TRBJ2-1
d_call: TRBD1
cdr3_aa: CASSVTGTGLNEQFF
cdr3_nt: TGTGCCAGCTCAGTAACCGGGACAGGGTTGAATGAGCAGTTCTTC